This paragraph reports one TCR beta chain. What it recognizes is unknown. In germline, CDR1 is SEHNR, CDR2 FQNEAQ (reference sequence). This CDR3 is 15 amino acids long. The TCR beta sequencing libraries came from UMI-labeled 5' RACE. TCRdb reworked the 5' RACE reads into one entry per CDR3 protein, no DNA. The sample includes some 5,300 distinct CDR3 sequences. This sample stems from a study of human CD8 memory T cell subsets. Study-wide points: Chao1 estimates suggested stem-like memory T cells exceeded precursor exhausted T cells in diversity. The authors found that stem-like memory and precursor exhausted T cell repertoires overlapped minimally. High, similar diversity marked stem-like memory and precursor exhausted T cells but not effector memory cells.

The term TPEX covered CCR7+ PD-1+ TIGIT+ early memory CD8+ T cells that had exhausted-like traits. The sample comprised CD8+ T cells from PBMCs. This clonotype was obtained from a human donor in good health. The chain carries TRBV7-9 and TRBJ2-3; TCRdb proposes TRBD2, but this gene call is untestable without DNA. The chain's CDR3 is CASSFLAGPTDTQYF.